The subject of this entry is one TCR beta chain. Its antigen is unknown. Per-base quality was not reported, and no clone a single base away is much larger than it. This entry is derived from a study of cytomegalovirus exposure and HLA in healthy donors (dated by TCRdb to 2016 to 2017). Background for the entire study: An earlier analysis of fewer than 750 of the donors reported 276 Gb of sequence data and 117 million unique TCR beta sequences obtained from around 170 million T cells. An early release covering more than 500 HLA-typed donors comprised about 290 gigabases of sequencing data and roughly 85 million unique TCR sequences. Among the roughly 390 genotyped donors, approximately 77% belonged to the genetic ancestry cluster associated with self-reported Caucasian donors. The study aimed to test whether cataloging public T cell receptors could reveal signatures of past pathogen exposure. The T cell repertoires of roughly 660 subjects were profiled by immunosequencing and related to cytomegalovirus serostatus. In addition to the first cohort of 650 to 800 subjects, a separate validation cohort of approximately 120 different subjects was used. The study combined high-throughput TCR immunosequencing, statistical association of individual TCRs with disease status, and machine learning to predict cytomegalovirus infection status. To study patterns of TCR occurrence, a later analysis re-analyzed previously published TCR beta repertoires from more than 550 donors and added high-resolution HLA genotyping. In the later analysis, no new phenotypic data were used to find candidate immune exposures; instead, reliance was placed on TCR beta sequences and their occurrence across donors. To decide whether each TCR beta V gene segment behaved as functional or pseudogenic, an earlier analysis of some 570 of the donors relied on high-throughput TCR beta sequencing. Donor age, sex, ethnicity and CMV serostatus were collected together with the repertoire data. A later genetic analysis took genome-wide SNP genotypes for about 65% of the 666 donors and used that subset as a discovery cohort. All discovery cohort repertoires had been generated on a single sequencing platform. HLA typing included class I and class II loci at four-digit resolution. The number of typed donors differed by locus: roughly 629-630 for A, B, C, DRB1 and DQB1; approximately 520 for DQA1; roughly 600 for DPA1; and roughly 470 for DPB1. Several DR-DQ haplotypes were handled as single units for association and clustering because linkage in the cohort was strong. On average, roughly 250,000 unique TCR beta nucleotide sequences were sequenced per donor among about 400 genotyped donors of the cohort, with approximately 18% of those sequences being non-productive. On the study overall, not on this receptor specifically: In vitro tests confirmed that a few of the cytomegalovirus-associated TCR beta chains recognize cytomegalovirus antigens. In a later analysis, most CMV-associated TCR beta chains were found to appear HLA-restricted, with HLA associations seemingly driven largely by CMV exposure. Compared with the roughly 710-donor mean, donors in an Asian-associated ancestry cluster had fewer N-insertions in productive TCRs, according to a later genetic analysis. A group of highly shared sequence variants was considered likely to be a technical artifact of the sequencing pipeline. The only immune exposure information available for the cohort was CMV serostatus. The presence/absence analyses assumed that sequencing depth was roughly uniform across donors, and that assumption may not be true. A further reported finding was that TCR beta sequences accurately predicted the HLA-A and HLA-B alleles for most subjects in the first cohort. In a later analysis, the rate of TCR association differed among HLA loci, with DRB1 alleles having the most associated TCRs and HLA-C alleles having the fewest. The earlier analysis of a few hundred of the donors excluded 15 to 20 rarely observed V segments, including chromosome 9 orphons, because counts were too low. The classifier was reported to diagnose cytomegalovirus status with high specificity and sensitivity in both the original cohort and the validation cohort. In a later genetic analysis, a missense DCLRE1C variant was associated with V-gene and J-gene trimming of TCR beta chains, and the association was replicated in an independent cohort. In a later analysis, about 17,000 TCR beta sequences were associated with specific HLA alleles at a false discovery rate of 0.05. The authors suggested that the approach could potentially be extended to other disease states and immunological phenotypes. Most TCR sequences were seen in very few donors, while some public TCRs were found in many individuals. Linkage disequilibrium might explain the correlated functional status among segregating V segments, but an unknown experimental factor could not be ruled out. In a later analysis, HLA-associated TCR beta chains showed more clonal expansion and lower generation probabilities than non-associated chains that were equally common. This cohort had only TCR beta chains sequenced, and the lack of alpha or paired-chain data limited which features could be detected. In a later analysis, several top co-occurrence clusters were reported to appear linked to parvovirus B19, influenza, CMV and Epstein-Barr virus. Strong co-occurrence of HLA alleles, especially DR and DQ, made assigning TCR associations to individual alleles difficult. HLA typing was unavailable for some donors at each locus, so association tests used only the typed subset. In the study, around 150 TCR beta chains were listed as associated with cytomegalovirus. Because the 87-base-pair reads could not distinguish some IMGT-functional V segments, including TRBV6-2 and TRBV6-3, those segments were excluded. In an earlier analysis of a few hundred of the donors, most TCR beta V segments were observed in productive rearrangements about 87% or about 30% of the time, broadly matching IMGT annotations.

The cohort comprised around 700 healthy bone marrow donors. All cohort members were sampled while nominally healthy, although unrecorded immune exposures were likely present. The donor tested CMV seropositive and was one of the 289 seropositive cohort members. Every donor gave a peripheral blood sample, and the peripheral blood mononuclear cells from that sample were used for TCR beta sequencing. Genomic DNA was extracted from the blood cell samples with the Qiagen DNeasy Blood Extraction Kit. According to the germline V gene (reference sequence), CDR1 reads SGHNT and CDR2 reads YYREEE. The CDR3 holds 15 amino acids from the cysteine to the phenylalanine. Only CDR3 DNA is held: 45 bases, read in frame from base 1. V and J are truncated by 3 bases and 2 bases respectively, leaving an intervening sequence of 14 bases. To prepare the library, the immunoSEQ multiplex PCR assay was applied. A mixture of 60 forward primers for TCR Vbeta segments and 13 reverse primers for TCR Jbeta segments was used in the multiplex PCR. The CDR3 region of rearranged TCR beta genes was amplified from genomic DNA with a multiplex PCR assay. The amplified TCR beta libraries were sequenced on the Illumina HiSeq System as 87-base-pair reads. From the authors' description of their analysis: A later analysis counted tens of millions of unique TCR beta chains across the approximately 700 repertoires, and roughly 9.9 million of these chains were shared by at least two donors. A nearest-neighbor algorithm error-corrected the raw reads and collapsed the reads into unique sequences, merging closely related sequences to remove PCR and sequencing errors. Alignment of CDR3 sequences to IMGT reference sequences was used to assign V, D and J gene segments. For a sequence to be retained, at least a six-nucleotide match to both a V gene segment and a J gene segment was required. A rearrangement counted as productive if the CDR3 had no stop codons and remained in frame with V and J, and every other rearrangement counted as non-productive. Following IMGT convention, CDR3 was defined as the stretch from the second conserved V-encoded cysteine up to the conserved J-encoded phenylalanine. The earlier analysis of some 540 of the donors excluded any sequence lacking an unambiguous match to a single V gene segment. In an earlier analysis of about 590 of the donors, a V segment was called functional when productive rearrangements were above 56.7%, and segregating when the standard deviation between donors exceeded 5%. A statistical classification framework was built to diagnose cytomegalovirus status from the catalog of TCR beta chain sequences. In a later analysis, TCR nucleotide sequences were compared against IMGT/GENE-DB human TR gene sequences so that V and J genes could be assigned. The TCRdist pipeline was used in a later analysis to assign CDR3 sequences and most-parsimonious VDJ recombination scenarios. In a later analysis, each TCR beta chain was defined by its CDR3 amino acid sequence together with its V-gene family, and reads lacking a unique V-gene family were excluded. To address suspected cross-contamination and a sequencing artifact, a later analysis removed around 590 highly shared, low-generation-probability nucleotide sequences. In a later analysis, a clonal expansion index for each public chain was calculated from normalized within-repertoire ranks of inferred template counts. In a later analysis, generation probabilities were computed using a VDJ recombination model fitted to out-of-frame rearrangements, and the results were checked against IGoR. Hypergeometric tests were used in a later analysis to score TCR-TCR, TCR-HLA and TCR-CMV co-occurrence, with a repertoire-size bias correction applied to the TCR pairs. To estimate false discovery rates, a later analysis permuted the HLA or CMV assignments 20 times. In a later analysis, co-occurring TCRs were grouped using DBSCAN, with TCRdist sequence similarity added in when clustering inside HLA-allele-positive subsets. Repertoires with fewer than 30,000 or more than 120,000 public chains were left out of co-occurrence clustering, as were about 5 repertoires with anomalous nucleotide sharing. TCRdb retrieved this table from immuneACCESS and kept in-frame rearrangements only. Not all clones are present; in checked studies, unresolved V genes account for under half, and no reason is known for the remainder. The D gene and trimming were derived from the DNA, and the V and J assignments and clone size from that table. The sample table lists 160,000 or so clones, approximately 85% of them with a count of one. Together, the top ten hold approximately 11% of the sample.

Source material: PBMCs. The chain is encoded by TRBV5-4 joined to TRBJ2-5; TRBD2 is a possible D gene, resting on 5 matching bases. The source of this sequence is a man over 45 in good health and CMV-seropositive. The CDR3 corresponds to CASSSKTRNQETQYF. The bases are TGTGCCAGCAGCTCGAAAACTAGAAATCAAGAGACCCAGTACTTC.